This T cell receptor (beta chain) appears in the sequencing data of a study of T-cell reconstitution after alpha-beta-depleted transplantation in children. V was pared by 6 bases and J by 1 base, with 13 bases between. The CDR3 loop spans 15 amino acids. CDR1 is LNHDA, CDR2 SQIVND, per germline (reference sequence). At least ten counts were recorded for this clonotype. The antigen is undetermined. Study-level findings and limits: By about two months after transplant, alpha-beta T cells reportedly arose from several hundred graft clones that had expanded. At the one-year point after transplant, T-cell counts and TCRbeta diversity were found to come mostly from T cells that had been newly produced. TCRbeta diversity was high at day 60 in some patients (a result of surviving recipient T cells and thymic progenitors).

As it was prepared, the TCRbeta library received unique molecular identifiers. MiXCR was run by TCRdb on the PCR reads, yielding one entry per CDR3 protein. Among about 290,000 distinct CDR3 sequences, around a tenth were seen once, and the ten largest hold around 7.5%. The clonotype comes from a boy under two years old with acute myeloid leukemia, due to receive a stem cell transplant. The chain carries TRBV19 and TRBJ1-5; D is ambiguous. Sample: PBMCs, taken before TCRalphabeta/CD19-depleted stem cell transplant. CDR3 amino acids: CASSFVSGSNQPQHF. CDR3 in DNA: TGTGCCAGTAGCTTCGTCAGTGGCAGCAATCAGCCCCAGCATTTT.